Here is one TCR beta chain with its context. The antigen it binds to is not known. The CDR3 covers 15 residues, taking in both the cysteine and the phenylalanine. No DNA is listed. For CDR1 and CDR2, the germline V gene (reference sequence) lists DFQATT and SNEGSKA. Sequencing was performed on donors who were patients with carbamazepine-induced Stevens-Johnson syndrome or toxic epidermal necrolysis (CBZ-SJS/TEN). The peripheral blood repertoires were taken from CBZ-SJS/TEN patients of two origins, about five Han Chinese and six or seven European. To search for drug-specific clonotypes, the T cell receptor repertoires of patients with drug-induced severe cutaneous adverse reactions were profiled by next-generation sequencing. RNA was isolated either from blister cells of skin lesions or from peripheral blood mononuclear cells. The data originate from a study of T cells in severe cutaneous drug reactions (dated by TCRdb to the late 2010s). Concerning the study at large: Patients were recruited between the early 2010s and the late 2010s from Taiwan, Thailand and a European registry network. To build the libraries, iRepertoire multiplex PCR was used, and the authors pointed to a comparison in which iRepertoire and 5' RACE methods, with or without UMI, captured abundant clonotypes similarly. Single-cell sequencing, quantitative PCR validation, functional assays and transgenic mouse experiments were combined with bulk TCR sequencing. Blister fluids/cells, PBMC and other biological samples were taken from patients in the acute stage or the recovery stage. The Naranjo algorithm and the ALDEN drug causality algorithm were used to assign the culprit drug. Enrollment was limited to patients whose SJS/TEN or DRESS diagnosis was probable or definite according to RegiSCAR criteria.

For both bulk and single-cell sequencing, libraries were prepared with the iRepertoire multiplex PCR system using TCR subtype-specific primers. Multiplex PCR with primers targeting V, D and J gene regions was used to generate bulk TCR beta libraries. Roughly 95-500 ng of RNA per sample served as input for bulk TCR library preparation. Bulk TCR beta amplicons were sequenced on an Illumina MiSeq. As for the authors' bioinformatics: Sample misassignments and low-quality sequencing reads were removed through quality control steps. The amino acids lying between the V-gene Y[YFLI]C motif and the J-segment [FW]GXGT motif were defined as CDR3. The IMGT database served as the reference for assigning TRBV and TRBJ genes and CDR3 clonotypes. TRBV expression in each sample was normalized to the mean of the same gene in PBMC from about 44 healthy donors. TCRdb reprocessed the reads, and each CDR3 protein sequence is entered once, without DNA. TCRdb's processing, not the authors' own work, is the source of the V and J calls. The sample table holds about 21,000 distinct CDR3 sequences. The top ten hold just under 7.5% of the sample.

Beyond this particular receptor, the publication reports: According to the authors, further study is still needed to determine whether the public TCR generalizes to SJS/TEN caused by other drugs. CBZ-SJS/TEN patients showed strongly increased TRBV12-4 usage, with an average of around 33% in blister cells and approximately 5% in PBMC. A public TCRbeta CDR3 was found in all seven CBZ-SJS/TEN blister samples (mean approximately 15%) but was undetectable or scarce in tolerant-control and healthy-donor PBMC.

The receptor was derived from a human donor with toxic epidermal necrolysis, a severe cutaneous drug reaction. The specimen was PBMCs. The rearranged chain carries TRBV20-1 and TRBJ2-7; TCRdb picks TRBD2, but there is no DNA to check that call. The encoded CDR3 is CSARDLNSGTYEQYF.